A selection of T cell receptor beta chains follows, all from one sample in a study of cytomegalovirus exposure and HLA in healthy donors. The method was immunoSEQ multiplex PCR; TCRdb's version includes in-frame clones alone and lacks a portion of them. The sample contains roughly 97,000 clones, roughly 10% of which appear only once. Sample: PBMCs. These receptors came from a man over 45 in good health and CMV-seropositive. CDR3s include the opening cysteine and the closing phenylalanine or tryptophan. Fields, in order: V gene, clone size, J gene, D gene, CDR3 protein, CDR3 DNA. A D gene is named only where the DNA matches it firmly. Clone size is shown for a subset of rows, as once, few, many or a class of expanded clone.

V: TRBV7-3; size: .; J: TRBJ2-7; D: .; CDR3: CASSFGGTAYEQYF; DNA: TGTGCCAGCAGCTTTGGCGGGACCGCCTACGAGCAGTACTTC
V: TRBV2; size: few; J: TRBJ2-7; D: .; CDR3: CASSGRDSYEQYF; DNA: TGTGCCAGCAGTGGTCGGGATTCCTACGAGCAGTACTTC
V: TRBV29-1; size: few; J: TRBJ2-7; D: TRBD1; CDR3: CSVRGQGGPSYEQYF; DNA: TGCAGCGTTAGGGGACAGGGCGGTCCGTCCTACGAGCAGTACTTC
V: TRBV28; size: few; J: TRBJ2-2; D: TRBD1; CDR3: CASSWTGNTGELFF; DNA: TGTGCCAGCAGTTGGACAGGGAACACCGGGGAGCTGTTTTTT
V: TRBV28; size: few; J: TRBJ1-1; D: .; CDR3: CASSTTWPVNTEAFF; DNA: TGTGCCAGCAGTACTACTTGGCCAGTGAACACTGAAGCTTTCTTT
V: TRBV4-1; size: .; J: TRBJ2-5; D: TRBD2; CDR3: CASSQTSGRAVETQYF; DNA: TGCGCCAGCAGCCAGACTAGCGGGAGGGCCGTCGAGACCCAGTACTTC
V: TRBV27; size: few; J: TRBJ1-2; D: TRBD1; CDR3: CASSAPGQGNWGYTF; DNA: TGTGCCAGCAGTGCTCCGGGACAGGGGAATTGGGGCTACACCTTC
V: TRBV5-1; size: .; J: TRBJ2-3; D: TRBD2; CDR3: CASSLLAGVGDTQYF; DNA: TGCGCCAGCAGCTTGCTAGCGGGAGTGGGAGATACGCAGTATTTT
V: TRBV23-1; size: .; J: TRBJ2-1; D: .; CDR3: CASSQYGGTPPKEQFF; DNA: TGCGCCAGCAGTCAATATGGCGGTACCCCACCCAAGGAGCAGTTCTTC
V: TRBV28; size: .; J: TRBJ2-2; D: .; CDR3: CASTRRTPFTGELFF; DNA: TGTGCCAGCACTCGTCGGACTCCCTTCACCGGGGAGCTGTTTTTT
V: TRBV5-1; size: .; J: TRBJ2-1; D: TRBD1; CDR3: CASSLGETGNEQFF; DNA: TGCGCCAGCAGCTTGGGGGAGACAGGGAATGAGCAGTTCTTC
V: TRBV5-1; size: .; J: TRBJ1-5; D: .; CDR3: CASSFTGDGSQPQHF; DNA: TGCGCCAGCAGCTTCACCGGGGACGGGAGTCAGCCCCAGCATTTT
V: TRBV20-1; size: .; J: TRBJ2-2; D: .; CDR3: CSAEGAGGLFF; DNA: TGCAGTGCCGAGGGGGCCGGGGGGCTGTTTTTT
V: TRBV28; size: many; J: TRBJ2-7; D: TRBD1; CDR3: CASSEKDRPSSYEQYF; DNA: TGTGCCAGCAGCGAAAAGGACAGGCCTAGCTCCTACGAGCAGTACTTC
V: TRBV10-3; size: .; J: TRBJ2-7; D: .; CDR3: CAISESLSSYEQYF; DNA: TGTGCCATCAGTGAGTCGCTGAGCTCCTACGAGCAGTACTTC
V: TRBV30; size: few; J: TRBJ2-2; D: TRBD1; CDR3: CAWRGQQYTGELFF; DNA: TGTGCCTGGAGGGGACAGCAGTACACCGGGGAGCTGTTTTTT
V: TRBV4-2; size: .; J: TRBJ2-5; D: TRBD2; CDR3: CASSQTPGTMGGETKYF; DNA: TGTGCCAGCAGCCAAACACCCGGGACTATGGGTGGGGAGACCAAGTACTTC
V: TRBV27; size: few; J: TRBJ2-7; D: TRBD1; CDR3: CASSLWGTGIHEQYF; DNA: TGTGCCAGCAGTTTATGGGGGACAGGGATTCACGAGCAGTACTTC
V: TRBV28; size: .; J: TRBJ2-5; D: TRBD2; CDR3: CASSVVLAGAVETQYF; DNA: TGTGCCAGCAGTGTAGTACTAGCGGGAGCAGTTGAGACCCAGTACTTC
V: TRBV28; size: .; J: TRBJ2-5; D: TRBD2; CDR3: CASSLLTSGSEETQYF; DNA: TGTGCCAGCAGTTTATTGACTAGCGGGAGTGAAGAGACCCAGTACTTC
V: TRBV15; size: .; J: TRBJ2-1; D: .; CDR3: CATSRDQWAEQFF; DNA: TGTGCCACCAGCAGAGATCAATGGGCAGAGCAGTTCTTC
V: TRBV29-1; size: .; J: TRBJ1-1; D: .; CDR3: CSVSGGSEAFF; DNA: TGCAGCGTTTCCGGGGGTTCTGAAGCTTTCTTT
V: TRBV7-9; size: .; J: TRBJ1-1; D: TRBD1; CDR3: CASSKPGQGAAEAFF; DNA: TGTGCCAGCAGCAAACCGGGACAGGGGGCCGCTGAAGCTTTCTTT
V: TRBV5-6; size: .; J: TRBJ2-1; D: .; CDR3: CASSWLASNEQFF; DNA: TGTGCCAGCTCATGGCTAGCCTCAAATGAGCAGTTCTTC
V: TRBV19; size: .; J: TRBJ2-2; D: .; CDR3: CASSINWNTGELFF; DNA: TGTGCCAGTAGTATTAATTGGAACACCGGGGAGCTGTTTTTT
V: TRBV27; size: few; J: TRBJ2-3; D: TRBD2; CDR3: CASRARELDTQYF; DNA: TGTGCCTCCCGGGCGCGGGAGTTAGATACGCAGTATTTT
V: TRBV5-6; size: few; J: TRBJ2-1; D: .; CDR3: CASSFYGYREGNEQFF; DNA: TGTGCCAGCAGCTTTTATGGGTACAGGGAGGGTAATGAGCAGTTCTTC